The clone carrying this T cell receptor beta chain was observed a handful of times. Its antigen is still unknown. Barcoded TCR alpha and TCR beta cDNA libraries with UMIs came from 5'RACE using constant-segment primers. TCRdb analysed the 5' RACE reads with MiXCR anew, one entry per CDR3 protein. Of under 200,000 distinct CDR3 sequences in the sample, over 10% were seen once. The sample originates from a study of T-cell memory formation after mild COVID-19. Study in general: TCR clusters were mostly confined to one donor each. Overall study findings and caveats: CD4+ contracting clones lay mainly in CM and EM, CD8+ ones in EMRA.

The CDR3 has 16 amino acids. Germline V gene lookup returns CDR1 LGHNA and CDR2 YNFKEQ. V gave up 4 bases and J gave up 9 bases; unmatched junction bases: 13. The receptor comes from a young man who had mild COVID-19 (a few samples of this study predate the infection). Cell type and time point are not known. Sequences were obtained from PBMCs or a T cell subset sorted from them (not recorded which). V and J are TRBV4-2 and TRBJ2-1; 9 bases fit TRBD2. This CDR3 reads CASSPLAVAGDREQFF. In DNA form, the CDR3 reads TGTGCCAGCAGCCCCCTCGCGGTAGCGGGGGACCGTGAGCAGTTCTTC.